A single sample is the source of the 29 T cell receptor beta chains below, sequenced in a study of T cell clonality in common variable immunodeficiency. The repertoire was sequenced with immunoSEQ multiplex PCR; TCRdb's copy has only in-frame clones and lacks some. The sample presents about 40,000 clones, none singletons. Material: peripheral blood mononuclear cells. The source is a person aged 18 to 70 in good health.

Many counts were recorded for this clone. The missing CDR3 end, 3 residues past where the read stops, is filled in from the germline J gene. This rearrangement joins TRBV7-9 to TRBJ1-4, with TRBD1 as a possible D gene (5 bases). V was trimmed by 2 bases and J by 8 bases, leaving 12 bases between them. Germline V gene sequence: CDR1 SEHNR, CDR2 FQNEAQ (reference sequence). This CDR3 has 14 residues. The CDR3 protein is CASSLIVDREKLFF. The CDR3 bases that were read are TGTGCCAGCAGCTTAATAGTCGACAGAGAAAAA.

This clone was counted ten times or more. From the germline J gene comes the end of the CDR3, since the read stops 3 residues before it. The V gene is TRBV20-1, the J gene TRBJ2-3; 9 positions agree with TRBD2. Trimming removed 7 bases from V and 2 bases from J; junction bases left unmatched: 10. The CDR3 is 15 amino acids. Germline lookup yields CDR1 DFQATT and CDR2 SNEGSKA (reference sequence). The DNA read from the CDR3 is TGCAGTGGATTAGCGGGAGTTCCATCCACAGATACG. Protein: CSGLAGVPSTDT. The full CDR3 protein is CSGLAGVPSTDTQYF.

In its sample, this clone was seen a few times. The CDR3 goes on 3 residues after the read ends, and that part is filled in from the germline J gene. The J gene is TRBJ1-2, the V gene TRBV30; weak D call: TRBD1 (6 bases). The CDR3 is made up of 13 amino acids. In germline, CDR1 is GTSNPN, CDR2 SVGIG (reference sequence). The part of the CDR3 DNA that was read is TGTGCCTGGAGAGAGGGGGGGCGTTACGAC. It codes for CAWREGGRYD. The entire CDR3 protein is CAWREGGRYDYTF.

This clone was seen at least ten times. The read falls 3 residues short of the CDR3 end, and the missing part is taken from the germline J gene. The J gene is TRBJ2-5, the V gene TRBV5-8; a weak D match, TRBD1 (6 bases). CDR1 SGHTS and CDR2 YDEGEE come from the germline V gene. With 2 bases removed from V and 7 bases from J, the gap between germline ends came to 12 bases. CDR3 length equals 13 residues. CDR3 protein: CASSLTGSGTQYF. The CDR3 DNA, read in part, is TGTGCCAGCAGCTTAACAGGGTCCGGGACC.

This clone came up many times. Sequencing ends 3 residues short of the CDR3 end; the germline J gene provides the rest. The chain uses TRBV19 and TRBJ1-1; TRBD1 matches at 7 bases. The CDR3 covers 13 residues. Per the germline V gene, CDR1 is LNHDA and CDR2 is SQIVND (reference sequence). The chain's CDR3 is CASIPTGRGEAFF. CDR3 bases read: TGTGCCAGTATCCCGACAGGGAGAGGGGAA.

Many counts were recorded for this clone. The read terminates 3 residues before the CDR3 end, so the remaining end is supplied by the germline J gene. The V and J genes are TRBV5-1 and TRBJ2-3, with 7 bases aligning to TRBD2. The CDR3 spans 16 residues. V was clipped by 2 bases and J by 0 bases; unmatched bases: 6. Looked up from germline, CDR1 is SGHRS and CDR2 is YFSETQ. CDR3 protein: CASSFSTSRSTDTQYF. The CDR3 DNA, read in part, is TGCGCCAGCAGCTTTTCGACTAGCAGAAGCACAGATACG.

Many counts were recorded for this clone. This CDR3 reads CARLGRGGATDTQYF. Incomplete CDR3 DNA: TGCGCCAGACTAGGGAGGGGGGGAGCGACAGATACG. V is TRBV5-1 and J is TRBJ2-3; D might be TRBD2 (7 bases). Read data end 3 residues before the CDR3 end; the end is taken from the germline J gene. Germline CDR1 SGHRS, CDR2 YFSETQ. The CDR3 is 15 residues long. V gave up 8 bases and J gave up 3 bases, with 19 bases separating them.

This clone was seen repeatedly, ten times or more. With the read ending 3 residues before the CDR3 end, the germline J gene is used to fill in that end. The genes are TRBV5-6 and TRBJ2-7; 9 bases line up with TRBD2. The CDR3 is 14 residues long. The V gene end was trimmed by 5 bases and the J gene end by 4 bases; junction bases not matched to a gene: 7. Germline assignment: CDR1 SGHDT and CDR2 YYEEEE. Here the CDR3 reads CASSQPGLAYEQYF. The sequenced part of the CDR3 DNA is TGTGCCAGCAGTCAACCCGGACTAGCGTACGAG.

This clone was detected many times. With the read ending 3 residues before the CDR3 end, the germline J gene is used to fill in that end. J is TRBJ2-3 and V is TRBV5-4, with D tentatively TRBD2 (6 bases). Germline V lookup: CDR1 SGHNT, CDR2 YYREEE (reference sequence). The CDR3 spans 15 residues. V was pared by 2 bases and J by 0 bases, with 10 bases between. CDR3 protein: CASSFVAASTDTQYF. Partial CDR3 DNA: TGTGCCAGCAGCTTTGTAGCGGCTAGCACAGATACG.

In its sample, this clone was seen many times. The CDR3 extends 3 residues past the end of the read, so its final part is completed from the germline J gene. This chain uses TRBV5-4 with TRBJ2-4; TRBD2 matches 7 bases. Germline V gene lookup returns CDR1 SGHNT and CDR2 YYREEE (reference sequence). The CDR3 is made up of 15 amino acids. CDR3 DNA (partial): TGTGCCAGCAGTGATGGGCGGGAGAGGCAAGAGACT. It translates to CASSDGRERQET. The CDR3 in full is CASSDGRERQETQYF.

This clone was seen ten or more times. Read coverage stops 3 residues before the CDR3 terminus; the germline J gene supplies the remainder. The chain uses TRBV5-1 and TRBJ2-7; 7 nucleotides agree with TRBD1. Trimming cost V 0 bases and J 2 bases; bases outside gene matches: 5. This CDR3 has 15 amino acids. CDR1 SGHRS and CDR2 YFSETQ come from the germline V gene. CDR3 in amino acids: CASSLGGTVTYEQYF. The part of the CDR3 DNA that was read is TGCGCCAGCAGCTTGGGAGGGACAGTAACCTACGAG.

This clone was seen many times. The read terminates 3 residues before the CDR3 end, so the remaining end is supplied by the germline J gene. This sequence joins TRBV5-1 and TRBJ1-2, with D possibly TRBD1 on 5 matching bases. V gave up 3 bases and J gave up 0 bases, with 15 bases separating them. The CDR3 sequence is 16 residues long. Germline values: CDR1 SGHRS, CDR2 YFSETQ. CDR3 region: CASSSSLTDPNYGYTF. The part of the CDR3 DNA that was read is TGCGCCAGCAGCTCATCTTTGACAGACCCTAACTATGGC.

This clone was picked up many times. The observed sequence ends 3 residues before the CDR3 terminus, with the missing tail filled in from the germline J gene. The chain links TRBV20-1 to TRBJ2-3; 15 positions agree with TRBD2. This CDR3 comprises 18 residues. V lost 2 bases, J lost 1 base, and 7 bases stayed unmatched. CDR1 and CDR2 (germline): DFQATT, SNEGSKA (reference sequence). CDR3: CSARSGGLAGGGTDTQYF. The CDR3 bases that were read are TGCAGTGCTAGATCGGGTGGACTAGCGGGAGGGGGCACAGATACG.

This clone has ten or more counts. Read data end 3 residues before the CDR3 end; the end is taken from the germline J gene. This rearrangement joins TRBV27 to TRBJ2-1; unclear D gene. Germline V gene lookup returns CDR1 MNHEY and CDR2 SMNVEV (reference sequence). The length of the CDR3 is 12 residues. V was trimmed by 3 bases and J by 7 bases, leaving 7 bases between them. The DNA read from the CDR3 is TGTGCCAGCAGTTTCGGCGGAAATGAG. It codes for CASSFGGNE. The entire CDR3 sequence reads CASSFGGNEQFF.

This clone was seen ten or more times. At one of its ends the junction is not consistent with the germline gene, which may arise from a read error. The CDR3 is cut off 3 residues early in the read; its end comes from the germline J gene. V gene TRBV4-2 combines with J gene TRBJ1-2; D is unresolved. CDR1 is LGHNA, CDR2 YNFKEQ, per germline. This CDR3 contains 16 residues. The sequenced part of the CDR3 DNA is TGCGCCAGCAGCCAAGAGAGGGTCACCACCCTCGTCGGC. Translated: CASSQERVTTLVG. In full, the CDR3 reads CASSQERVTTLVGYTF.

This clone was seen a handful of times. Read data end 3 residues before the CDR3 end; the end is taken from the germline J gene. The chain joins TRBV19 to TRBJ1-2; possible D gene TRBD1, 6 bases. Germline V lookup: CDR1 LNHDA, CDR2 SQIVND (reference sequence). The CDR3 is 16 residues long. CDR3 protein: CASSMGRQAGTDTYTF. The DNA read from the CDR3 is TGTGCCAGTAGTATGGGTCGACAGGCGGGCACAGATACC.

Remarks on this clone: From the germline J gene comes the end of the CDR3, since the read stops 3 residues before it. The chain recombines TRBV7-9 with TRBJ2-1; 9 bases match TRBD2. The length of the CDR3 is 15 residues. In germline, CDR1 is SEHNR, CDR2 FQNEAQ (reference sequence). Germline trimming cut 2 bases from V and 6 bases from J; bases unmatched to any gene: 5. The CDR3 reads CASSLQTSGFNEQFF. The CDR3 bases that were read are TGTGCCAGCAGCTTACAAACTAGCGGGTTCAATGAG.

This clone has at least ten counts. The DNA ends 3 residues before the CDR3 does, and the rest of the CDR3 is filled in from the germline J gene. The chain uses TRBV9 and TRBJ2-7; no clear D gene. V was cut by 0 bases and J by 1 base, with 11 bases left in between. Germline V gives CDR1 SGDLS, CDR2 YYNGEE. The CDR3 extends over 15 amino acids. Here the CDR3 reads CASSVGSAGSYEQYF. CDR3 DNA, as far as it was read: TGTGCCAGCAGCGTAGGATCCGCCGGTTCCTACGAG.

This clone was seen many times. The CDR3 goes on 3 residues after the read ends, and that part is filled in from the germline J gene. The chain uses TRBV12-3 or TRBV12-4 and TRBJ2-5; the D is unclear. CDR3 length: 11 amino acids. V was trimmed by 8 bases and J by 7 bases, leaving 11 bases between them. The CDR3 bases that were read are TGTGCCAGCGAGGCCCGTGGGACC. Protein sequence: CASEARGT. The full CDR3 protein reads CASEARGTQYF.

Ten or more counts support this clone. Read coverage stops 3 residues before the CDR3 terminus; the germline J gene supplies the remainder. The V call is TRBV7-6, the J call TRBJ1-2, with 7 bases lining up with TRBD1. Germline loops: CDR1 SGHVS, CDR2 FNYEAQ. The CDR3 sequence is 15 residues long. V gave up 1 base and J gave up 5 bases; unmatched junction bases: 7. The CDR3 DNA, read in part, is TGTGCCAGCAGCTTAGATAAGGGGGCAAGATATGGC. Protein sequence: CASSLDKGARYG. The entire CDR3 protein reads CASSLDKGARYGYTF.

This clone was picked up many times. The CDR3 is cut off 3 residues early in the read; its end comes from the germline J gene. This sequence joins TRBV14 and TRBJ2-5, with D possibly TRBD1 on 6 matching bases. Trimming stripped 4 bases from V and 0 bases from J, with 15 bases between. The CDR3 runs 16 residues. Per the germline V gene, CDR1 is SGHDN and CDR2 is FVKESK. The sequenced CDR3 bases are TGTGCCAGCAGCCCCGGGACAAGGACCTACCAAGAGACC. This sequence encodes CASSPGTRTYQET. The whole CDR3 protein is CASSPGTRTYQETQYF.

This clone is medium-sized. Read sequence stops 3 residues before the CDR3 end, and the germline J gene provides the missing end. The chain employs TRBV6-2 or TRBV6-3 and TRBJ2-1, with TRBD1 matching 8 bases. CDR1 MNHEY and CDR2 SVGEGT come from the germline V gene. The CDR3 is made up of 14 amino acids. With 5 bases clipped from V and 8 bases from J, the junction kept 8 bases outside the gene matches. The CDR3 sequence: CASSRTTGGHEQFF. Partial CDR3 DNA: TGTGCCAGCAGTCGAACCACAGGGGGACATGAG.

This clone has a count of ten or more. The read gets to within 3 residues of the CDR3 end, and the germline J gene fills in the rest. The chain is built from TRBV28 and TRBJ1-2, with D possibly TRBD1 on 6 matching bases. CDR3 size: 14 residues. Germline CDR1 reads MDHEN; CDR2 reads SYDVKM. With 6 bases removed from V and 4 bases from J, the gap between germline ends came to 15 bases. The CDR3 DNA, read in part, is TGTGCCAGCAGAACAGGGCAGGTCGGCTATGGC. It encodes CASRTGQVGYG. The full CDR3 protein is CASRTGQVGYGYTF.

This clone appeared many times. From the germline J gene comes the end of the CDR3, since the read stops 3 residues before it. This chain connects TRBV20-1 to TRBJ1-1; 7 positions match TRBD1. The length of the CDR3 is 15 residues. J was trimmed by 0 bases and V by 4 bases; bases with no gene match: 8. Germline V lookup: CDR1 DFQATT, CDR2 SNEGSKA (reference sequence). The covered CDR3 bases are TGCAGTGCTACCAAACAGGGGCCAATGAACACTGAA. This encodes CSATKQGPMNTE. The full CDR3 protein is CSATKQGPMNTEAFF.

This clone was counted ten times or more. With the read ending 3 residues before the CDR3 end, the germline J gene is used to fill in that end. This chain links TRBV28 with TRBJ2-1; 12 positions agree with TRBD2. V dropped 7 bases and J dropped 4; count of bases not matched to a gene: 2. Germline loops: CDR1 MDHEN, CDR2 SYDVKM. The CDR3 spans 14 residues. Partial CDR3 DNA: TGTGCCAGCAATGGACTAGCGGGATACAATGAG. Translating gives CASNGLAGYNE. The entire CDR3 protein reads CASNGLAGYNEQFF.

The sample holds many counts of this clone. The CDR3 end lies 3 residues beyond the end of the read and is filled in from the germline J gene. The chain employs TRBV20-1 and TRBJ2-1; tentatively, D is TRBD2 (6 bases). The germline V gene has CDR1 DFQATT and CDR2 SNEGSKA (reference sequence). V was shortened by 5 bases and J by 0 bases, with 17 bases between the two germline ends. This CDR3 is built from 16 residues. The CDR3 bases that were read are TGCAGTGCTGGAGGGGTGAGCGCGAGCTCCTACAATGAG. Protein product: CSAGGVSASSYNE. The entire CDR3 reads CSAGGVSASSYNEQFF.

The CDR3 DNA, read in part, is TGTGCCAGTAGTATAGGAAGGGCCCTTAGCAATCAGCCC. Translating it yields CASSIGRALSNQP. From start to end, the CDR3 is CASSIGRALSNQPQHF. This chain links TRBV19 with TRBJ1-5; D is ambiguous. The read halts 3 residues ahead of the CDR3 end, with the missing end drawn from the germline J gene. V lost 1 base and J 0 bases, leaving 10 bases between the germline ends. The CDR3 is 16 amino acids. Germline V gives CDR1 LNHDA, CDR2 SQIVND (reference sequence). Based on the CDR3 plus reference TRBV19 and TRBJ1-5, the full variable domain is DGGITQSPKYLFRKEGQNVTLSCEQNLNHDAMYWYRQDPGQGLRLIYYSQIVNDFQKGDIAEGYSVSREKKESFPLTVTSAQKNPTAFYLCASSIGRALSNQPQHFGDGTRLSIL.

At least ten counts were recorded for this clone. CDR3 bases read: TGTGCCAGCTCATCGGGACAGGCGAACACCGGGGAG. Protein product: CASSSGQANTGE. The complete CDR3 protein is CASSSGQANTGELFF. The rearrangement uses TRBV18 and TRBJ2-2; 8 nucleotides match TRBD1. The CDR3 goes on 3 residues after the read ends, and that part is filled in from the germline J gene. Germline CDR1 reads KGHSH; CDR2 reads LQKENI. Germline trimming cut 5 bases from V and 0 bases from J; bases unmatched to any gene: 2. The length of the CDR3 is 15 residues.

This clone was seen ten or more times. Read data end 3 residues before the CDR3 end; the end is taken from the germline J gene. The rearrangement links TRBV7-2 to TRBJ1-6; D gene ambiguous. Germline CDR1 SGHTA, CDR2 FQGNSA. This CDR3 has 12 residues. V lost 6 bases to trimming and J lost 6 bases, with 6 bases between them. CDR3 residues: CASSDFNSPLHF. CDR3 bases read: TGTGCCAGCAGTGACTTTAATTCACCC.